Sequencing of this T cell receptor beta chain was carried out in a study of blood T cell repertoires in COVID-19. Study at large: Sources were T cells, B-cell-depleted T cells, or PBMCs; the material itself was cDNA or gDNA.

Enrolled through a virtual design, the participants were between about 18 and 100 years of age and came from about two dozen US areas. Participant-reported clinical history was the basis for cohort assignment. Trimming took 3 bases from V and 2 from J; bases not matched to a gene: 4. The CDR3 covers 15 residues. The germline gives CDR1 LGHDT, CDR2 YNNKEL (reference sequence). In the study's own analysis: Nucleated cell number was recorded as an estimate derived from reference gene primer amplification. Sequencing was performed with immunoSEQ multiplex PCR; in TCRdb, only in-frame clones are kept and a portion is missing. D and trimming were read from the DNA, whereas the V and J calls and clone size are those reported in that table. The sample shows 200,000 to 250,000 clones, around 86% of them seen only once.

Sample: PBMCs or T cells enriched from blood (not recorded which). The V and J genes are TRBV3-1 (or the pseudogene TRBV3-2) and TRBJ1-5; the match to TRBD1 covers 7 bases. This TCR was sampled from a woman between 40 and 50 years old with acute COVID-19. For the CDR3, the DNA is TGTGCCAGCAGCCAGGGAACAGGGGGCAATCAGCCCCAGCATTTT. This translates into CASSQGTGGNQPQHF.